This T cell receptor (beta chain) was identified during a study of response to subunit inactivated influenza vaccine listed by TCRdb under 2018. Notes on the research overall: Deep quantitative T cell receptor repertoire profiling was used in the study to track responses to a trivalent subunit inactivated influenza vaccine.

With respect to this clonotype: This receptor's antigen is unknown. There are no base qualities to consult, and no much larger clone falls within one base.

General conclusions and limits of the study: According to the authors, only a limited number of new T cells may be recruited by each seasonal influenza vaccination.

Libraries were made using RT-PCR. These reads were obtained on an Illumina HiSeq 2500. TCRdb took the public reads, trimmed them with fastp at Q25, ran MiXCR for clone calling and kept in-frame beta chains. All rows with the same CDR3 protein become a single entry with the most common DNA and genes. The table for this sample lists fewer than 800,000 distinct CDR3 sequences; 15% to 17% of them were counted only once. The ten top clones hold about 9.9% of the sample. The germline V gene (reference sequence) supplies CDR1 LNHNV and CDR2 YYDKDF. V loses 4 bases of germline sequence and J loses 1 base, and the interval between the two ends is 7 bases. The CDR3 runs 14 amino acids, cysteine and phenylalanine included. The sequence is cut down to CDR3 DNA, 42 bases in frame from base 1.

The sample here was PBMCs from blood, taken about 13 days after vaccination. The chain couples TRBV15 to TRBJ2-2, with TRBD2 as a weak D call on 6 bases. The receptor was isolated from a man between 50 and 59 years old who received an inactivated influenza vaccine. Donor details come from another sample of the same person, matched by shared clones. CDR3 reads: CATSTGRNTGELFF. The sequenced DNA is TGTGCCACCAGCACCGGGAGGAACACCGGGGAGCTGTTTTTT.